This T cell receptor beta chain was found in a study of blood T cell repertoires in COVID-19 (dated by TCRdb to 2018 to 2020). Background on the whole study: Samples from collaborators originated in the United States, Italy and Spain and spanned both the acute and convalescent phases of COVID-19. The material from the prospective study consisted of cDNA or gDNA derived from T cells, B-cell-depleted T cells, or PBMCs. Subjects who had been exposed to COVID-19, were actively infected with it, or had recovered from it provided the deeply sampled blood TCRbeta repertoires that made up the dataset. The repertoires were released in a freely available public database intended as a resource for research on the immune response to SARS-CoV-2. Samples were obtained from the ongoing ImmuneRACE study (first 160 participants) and from over 1,000 subjects provided by 6 global collaborators. A de-identified subject ID, COVID-19 status, age in years and sex were almost always included in the sample metadata. HLA class I and class II types, where available, came from metadata supplied by the sample provider rather than from assay-based typing. Points the paper makes about the study in general: The amount of clinical and demographic metadata varied by source and participant and was provided uncurated.

Whole blood was collected in K2EDTA tubes by collaborating institutions according to the institutions' own protocols. For TCRbeta analysis, collaborators shipped samples as frozen whole blood, isolated PBMCs, or DNA extracted from either of those sample types. On this clone: Its antigen is not yet known. Within one base of it there is no much larger clone, and no base qualities were kept.

TCRbeta CDR3 regions were amplified from genomic DNA using the immunoSEQ Assay, a bias-controlled multiplex PCR. Per the authors' processing: The number of nucleated cells in each sample was estimated from the amplification of reference gene primers within the assay. To quantify the absolute abundance of each unique TCRbeta CDR3 rearrangement, sequence reads were collapsed and filtered. Productive Simpson clonality was computed per sample as the square root of Simpson's diversity index over productive rearrangements. TCRdb took this table from immuneACCESS and kept in-frame rearrangements with V and J called. Such tables lack part of the clones; where checked against another copy, unresolved V genes explain under half of the gap, and the rest is unexplained. V and J calls plus clone size are reproduced from that table; the DNA served to infer D and trimming. The sample yields under 250,000 clones; roughly 80% were counted once. Less than 3.5% of the sample comes from the top ten.

Based on the germline V gene, the CDR1 and CDR2 sequences are SGDLS and YYNGEE. The germline V and J ends show losses of 0 bases and 1 base respectively, and no gene match explains 10 bases of the junction. The CDR3, cysteine through phenylalanine, is 18 amino acids long. Of the read, only the CDR3 DNA is kept; its 54 bases are in frame from base 1. The sample consisted of peripheral blood. The sequence joins TRBV9 to TRBJ2-3; the central 8 bases match TRBD2. This receptor was taken from a young woman with acute or convalescent COVID-19. This receptor has the CDR3 CASSVAGGAWYGTDTQYF. Read as DNA, the sequence is TGTGCCAGCAGCGTAGCCGGGGGGGCCTGGTACGGCACAGATACGCAGTATTTT.